This T cell receptor beta chain originates from a study of OX40 agonist ivuxolimab in advanced cancers. Study details: Ivuxolimab is an agonistic anti-OX40 (CD134) antibody, and patients were treated with it. Every 2 weeks, patients got intravenous ivuxolimab at one of six dose levels (0.01-10 mg/kg). Antecedent anti-PD-1, anti-PD-L1 or anti-CTLA-4 therapy was permissible, with roughly 40% having received some.

Regarding the study as a whole: Expanded clones belonging to CD8+ T cells outnumbered, on average, those of CD4+.

On this clone itself: The target antigen is unknown.

Germline CDR1 LNHDA, CDR2 SQIVND (reference sequence). J lost 4 bases, V lost 4 bases, and 7 bases had no gene match. This CDR3 region has 15 residues. Sequenced by immunoSEQ multiplex PCR; TCRdb stores in-frame clones only, minus some. The sample carries about 69,000 clones, 87% recorded once. Sequencing was performed on CD4+ or CD8+ T cells sorted from blood, taken in a trial of the OX40 agonist ivuxolimab. This receptor was obtained from an adult with an advanced solid tumor such as melanoma, head and neck, liver or kidney cancer. This rearrangement joins TRBV19 to TRBJ2-7; 10 bases line up with TRBD1. The CDR3 coding sequence is TGTGCCAGTAGTACGGCAGGGACAGGGGAGTACGAGCAGTACTTC. Protein product: CASSTAGTGEYEQYF.